Included here is one TCR beta chain sequence, with context. Assay: immunoSEQ multiplex PCR; the TCRdb copy retains only in-frame clones and omits some. The table has around 52,000 clones, approximately 90% seen once; the top ten hold roughly 0.2%. The data are from a study of T cell changes during pregnancy in multiple sclerosis. CDR1 is SGHRS and CDR2 is YFSETQ in the germline V gene. The CDR3 totals 16 residues. The J segment lost 2 bases and the V segment lost 7 bases, leaving 6 bases of the junction unmatched. J is TRBJ2-5 and V is TRBV5-1; 15 nucleotides align to TRBD2. The sequence was obtained from a female donor with multiple sclerosis, enrolled in a pregnancy study. The sequenced sample was CD4+ T cells from peripheral blood mononuclear cells, obtained in the second trimester of pregnancy. The DNA of the CDR3 is TGCGCCAGCGGGGGACTAGCGGGGGGTTTACAAGAGACCCAGTACTTC. Protein: CASGGLAGGLQETQYF.